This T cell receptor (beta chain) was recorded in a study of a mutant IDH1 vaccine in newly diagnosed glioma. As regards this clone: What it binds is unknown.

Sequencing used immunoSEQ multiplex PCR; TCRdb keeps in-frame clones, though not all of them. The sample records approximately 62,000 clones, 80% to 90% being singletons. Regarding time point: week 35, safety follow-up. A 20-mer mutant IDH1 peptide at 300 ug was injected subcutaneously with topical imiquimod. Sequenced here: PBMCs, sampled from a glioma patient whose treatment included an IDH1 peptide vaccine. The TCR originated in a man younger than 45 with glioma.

CDR3 DNA sequence: TGTGCCAGCAGCCCCGGGGCGAGCAATCAGCCCCAGCATTTT. It specifies CASSPGASNQPQHF. The V gene is TRBV2, the J gene TRBJ1-5, with a tentative D call TRBD1 (5 bases). Germline assignment: CDR1 SNHLY and CDR2 FYNNEI. V lost 6 bases and J lost 1, with 10 bases in between. The CDR3 covers 14 residues.